Below are 4 T cell receptor beta chains sequenced from a single sample in a study of CD8+ T cells in alopecia areata. Following RNA extraction, reverse transcription yielded cDNA that acted as the sequencing template. The table came from immunoSEQ multiplex PCR; TCRdb's copy has only in-frame clones and leaves some out. The table lists 250,000 or so clones, with no singletons. Cells pooled from cutaneous lymph nodes were sorted on CD4, CD8alpha, NKG2D, NKG2ACE and other markers. Sequencing was done on a sample of CD4+ T cells sorted from a lymph node. These receptors all come from a C3H/HeJ mouse with alopecia areata. This line is of MHC haplotype H2-k.

Note on this clone: Gene labels here are mouse ones. The DNA ends 4 residues before the CDR3 does, and the rest of the CDR3 is filled in from the germline J gene. Distinct nucleotide sequences in the sample also encode this CDR3. The V gene is TRBV13-1, the J gene TRBJ2-2; D possibly corresponds to TRBD2 (6 bases). Germline CDR1 and CDR2: NSHNY and SYGAGN. CDR3 length equals 14 residues. With 0 bases removed from V and 5 bases from J, the gap between germline ends came to 8 bases. This chain's CDR3 is CASSDAGGTGQLYF. The sequenced CDR3 bases are TGTGCCAGCAGTGATGCGGGGGGAACCGGG.

Note on this clone: Mouse gene names apply. The CDR3 end is not reached by the read, which stops 4 residues before it; the germline J gene fills it in. The sample holds other DNA sequences that translate to the same CDR3. The chain recombines TRBV31 with TRBJ1-1, with 7 nucleotides matching TRBD1. V shed 3 bases, J shed 1 base, and the junction held 2 bases outside the gene matches. The CDR3 sequence is 13 residues long. CDR1 is GKSSPN and CDR2 is SITVG in the germline V gene. The part of the CDR3 DNA that was read is TGTGCCTGGAGCAGACAGGGGAACACA. As protein: CAWSRQGNT. In full, the CDR3 is CAWSRQGNTEVFF.

This clone has only a few counts. Gene names are the mouse ones. The CDR3 goes on 4 residues after the read ends, and that part is filled in from the germline J gene. The chain recombines TRBV13-3 with TRBJ1-1; 7 bases align to TRBD1. V lost 6 bases to trimming and J lost 4 bases; unmatched junction nucleotides: 3. The germline V gene has CDR1 NNHDY and CDR2 SYVADS. The CDR3 is made up of 12 amino acids. The part of the CDR3 DNA that was read is TGTGCCAGCACCCGGGACAGCACA. Translation gives CASTRDST. The whole CDR3 region reads CASTRDSTEVFF.

In regard to this clone: Genes and germline are mouse. The sequenced fragment ends 4 residues before the CDR3 boundary, so the rest is inferred from the germline J gene. The chain recombines TRBV5 with TRBJ2-3; TRBD1 might be the D (5 bases). Germline loops: CDR1 LGHNA, CDR2 YNLKQL (reference sequence). The CDR3 consists of 15 residues. The V and J ends lost 4 bases and 0 bases respectively, with 11 bases between them. CDR3 loop: CASSPRQTSAETLYF. The sequenced part of the CDR3 DNA is TGTGCCAGCAGCCCCCGACAGACTAGTGCAGAA.